This entry lists 4 T cell receptor beta chains sequenced from one sample in a study of blood T cell repertoires in COVID-19. The table came from immunoSEQ multiplex PCR; TCRdb's copy has only in-frame clones and leaves some out. The sample lists around 270,000 clones; 75% to 95% were seen once. Input material: peripheral blood. All receptors come from a person under 35 with COVID-19, enrolled during active disease.

V is TRBV5-1 and J is TRBJ1-1; the D gene is possibly TRBD1 (5 bases). The CDR3 has 15 residues. The germline V gene has CDR1 SGHRS and CDR2 YFSETQ. Trimming removed 3 bases at V and 4 bases at J, with 16 bases between. The CDR3 bases are TGCGCCAGCAGCTCCTCGCAGGGCGGGGGCACTGAAGCTTTCTTT. It encodes CASSSSQGGGTEAFF.

The chain uses TRBV6-6 and TRBJ1-1; D is unresolved. The germline V gene has CDR1 MNHNY and CDR2 SVGAGI (reference sequence). The CDR3 extends over 12 amino acids. V was trimmed by 3 bases and J by 4 bases, leaving 6 bases between them. This CDR3 reads CASSYSLTEAFF. CDR3 nucleotide sequence: TGTGCCAGCAGTTATTCACTCACTGAAGCTTTCTTT.

The chain joins TRBV6-6 to TRBJ2-2; perhaps TRBD2 as D (5 bases). Per germline, CDR1 MNHNY and CDR2 SVGAGI (reference sequence). The CDR3 consists of 14 residues. V was pared by 10 bases and J by 4 bases, with 16 bases between. The CDR3 DNA is TGTGCCATCTCCGTGGATCGGGGCACCGGGGAGCTGTTTTTT. It is translated as CAISVDRGTGELFF.

CDR3 coding DNA: TGCAGCGCCCCGTGGCCGGGAACAGATACGCAGTATTTT. Its protein is CSAPWPGTDTQYF. This chain uses TRBV29-1 with TRBJ2-3; maybe TRBD2 (5 bases). V shed 7 bases and J shed 3 bases, with 14 bases lying between them. The CDR3 runs 13 residues. CDR1 is SQVTM and CDR2 is ANQGSEA in the germline V gene.